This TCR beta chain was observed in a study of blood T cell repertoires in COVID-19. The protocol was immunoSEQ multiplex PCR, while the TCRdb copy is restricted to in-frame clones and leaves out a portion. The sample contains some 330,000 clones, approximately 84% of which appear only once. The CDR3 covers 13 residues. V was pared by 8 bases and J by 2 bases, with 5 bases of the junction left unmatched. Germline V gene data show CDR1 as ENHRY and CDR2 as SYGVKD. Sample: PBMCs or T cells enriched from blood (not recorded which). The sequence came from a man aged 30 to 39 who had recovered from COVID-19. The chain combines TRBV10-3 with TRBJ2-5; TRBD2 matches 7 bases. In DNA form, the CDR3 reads TGTGCCATCGGGCAGCGGGGACAAGAGACCCAGTACTTC. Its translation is CAIGQRGQETQYF.